Sequencing of this TCR beta chain was carried out in a study of shared clonotypes between healthy human individuals. The ends were cut back, 1 base at V and 9 bases at J, with 10 bases in the middle. Per the germline V gene, CDR1 is SEHNR and CDR2 is FQNEAQ (reference sequence). This CDR3 is built from 12 residues. It was CD45RO-negative cells, positively selected for CCR7, that made up naive CD8 cells, with terminally differentiated effector memory CD45RA+ cells excluded. Recent acute infections and vaccinations were absent in the healthy HIV-negative adult donors. Deep level was the assay's run setting. The protocol was immunoSEQ multiplex PCR, while the TCRdb copy is restricted to in-frame clones and leaves out a portion. The table lists about 1.9 million clones, just under 95% of them singletons, with around 1.7% in the top ten. Study-wide points: Non-shared clonotypes had lower generation probabilities than clonotypes shared by all four sorted-subset donors. In a handful of donors, around 5.5% of naive CD4 clonotypes appeared in common.

About this clone: Its antigen is unidentified.

The clonotype was recovered from a man between 18 and 29 years old in good health. Some clones in this sample may be carry-over from other donors' samples. The J gene is TRBJ2-7, the V gene TRBV7-9; maybe TRBD2 (6 bases). The specimen was naive CD8+ T cells from PBMCs. Here the CDR3 DNA reads TGTGCCAGCAGCTTAGATTCAGCGGGGCAGTACTTC. Residues: CASSLDSAGQYF.